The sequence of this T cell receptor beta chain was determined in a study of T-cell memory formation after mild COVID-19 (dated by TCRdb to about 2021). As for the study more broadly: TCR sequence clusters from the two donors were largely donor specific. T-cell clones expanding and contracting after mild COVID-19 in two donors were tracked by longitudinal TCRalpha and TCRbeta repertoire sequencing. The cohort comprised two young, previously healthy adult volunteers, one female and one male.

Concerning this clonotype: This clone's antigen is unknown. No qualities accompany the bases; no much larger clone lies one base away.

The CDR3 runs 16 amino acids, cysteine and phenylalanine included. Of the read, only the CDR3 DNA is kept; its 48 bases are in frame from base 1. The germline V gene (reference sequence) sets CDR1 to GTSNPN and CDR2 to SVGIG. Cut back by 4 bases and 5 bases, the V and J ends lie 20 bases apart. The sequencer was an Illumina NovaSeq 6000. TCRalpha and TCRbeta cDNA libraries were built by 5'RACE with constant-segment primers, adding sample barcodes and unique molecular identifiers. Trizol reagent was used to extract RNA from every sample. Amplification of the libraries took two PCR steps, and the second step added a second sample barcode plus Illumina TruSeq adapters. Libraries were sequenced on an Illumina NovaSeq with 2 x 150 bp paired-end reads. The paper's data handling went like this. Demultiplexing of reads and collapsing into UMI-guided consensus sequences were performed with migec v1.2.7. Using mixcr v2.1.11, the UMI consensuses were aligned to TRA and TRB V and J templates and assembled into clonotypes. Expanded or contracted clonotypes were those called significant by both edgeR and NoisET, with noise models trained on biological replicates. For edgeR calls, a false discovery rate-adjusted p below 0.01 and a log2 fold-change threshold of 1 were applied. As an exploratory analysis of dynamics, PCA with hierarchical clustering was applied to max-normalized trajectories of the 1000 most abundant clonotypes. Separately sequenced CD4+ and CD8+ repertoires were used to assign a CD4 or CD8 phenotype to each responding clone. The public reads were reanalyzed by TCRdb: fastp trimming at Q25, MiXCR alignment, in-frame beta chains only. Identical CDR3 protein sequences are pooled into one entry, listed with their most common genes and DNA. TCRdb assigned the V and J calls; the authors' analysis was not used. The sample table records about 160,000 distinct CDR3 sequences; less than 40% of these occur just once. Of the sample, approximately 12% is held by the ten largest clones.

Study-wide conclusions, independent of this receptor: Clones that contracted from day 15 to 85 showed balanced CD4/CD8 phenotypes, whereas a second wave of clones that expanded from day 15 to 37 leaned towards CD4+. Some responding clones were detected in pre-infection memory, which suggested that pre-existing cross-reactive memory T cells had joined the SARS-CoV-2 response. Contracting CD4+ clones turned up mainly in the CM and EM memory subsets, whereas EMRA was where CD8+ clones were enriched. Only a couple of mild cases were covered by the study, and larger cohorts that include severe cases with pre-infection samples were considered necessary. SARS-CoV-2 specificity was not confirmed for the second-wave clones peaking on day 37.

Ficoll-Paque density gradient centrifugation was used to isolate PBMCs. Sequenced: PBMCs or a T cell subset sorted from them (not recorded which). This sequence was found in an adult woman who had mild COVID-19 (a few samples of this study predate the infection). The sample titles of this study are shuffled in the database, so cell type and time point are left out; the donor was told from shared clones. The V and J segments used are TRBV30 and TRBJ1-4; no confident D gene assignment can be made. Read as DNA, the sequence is TGTGCCTGGACCTACATTGACCGGCCCCCGAATGAAAAACTGTTTTTT. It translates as CAWTYIDRPPNEKLFF.